The next 27 T cell receptor beta chains were all read from a single sample in a study of sequential checkpoint blockade in melanoma. Sequencing was performed with immunoSEQ multiplex PCR; in TCRdb, only in-frame clones are kept and a portion is missing. This table holds 25,000 to 35,000 clones, less than 90% found once. The treatment: randomized to nivolumab then ipilimumab (arm A) or the reverse (arm B). The sample here was CD8+ T cells sorted from blood (inferred from file names), taken from a patient given nivolumab and ipilimumab in sequence. The receptors derive from a human donor with melanoma.

The rearrangement uses TRBV5-1 and TRBJ1-1; perhaps TRBD1 as D (5 bases). CDR3 length: 14 amino acids. Trimming cost V 0 bases and J 2 bases, with 8 bases left between them. The germline V gene encodes CDR1 SGHRS and CDR2 YFSETQ. The CDR3 DNA reads as TGCGCCAGCAGCTTGGGGGGCCTAAACACTGAAGCTTTCTTT. Protein sequence: CASSLGGLNTEAFF.

The chain employs TRBV19 and TRBJ1-2; tentative D call: TRBD1 (6 bases). Germline loops: CDR1 LNHDA, CDR2 SQIVND (reference sequence). The CDR3 sequence is 12 residues long. V lost 8 bases to trimming and J lost 3 bases, with 10 bases between them. The CDR3 nucleotides are TGTGCCAGTCACGGACAGCACTATGGCTACACCTTC. Its translation is CASHGQHYGYTF.

The chain uses TRBV6-6 and TRBJ1-2; D remains unclear. The CDR3 totals 15 residues. V was clipped by 4 bases and J by 0 bases, with 12 bases between them. Germline V gives CDR1 MNHNY, CDR2 SVGAGI (reference sequence). The CDR3 protein is CASSFAEMANYGYTF. For the CDR3, the DNA is TGTGCCAGCAGTTTTGCAGAAATGGCTAACTATGGCTACACCTTC.

The chain links TRBV28 to TRBJ1-1; D is unresolved. The CDR3 extends over 14 amino acids. Deletions cut 5 bases from V and 1 base from J, with 11 bases between. The germline CDR1 and CDR2 sequences are MDHEN and SYDVKM. The CDR3 DNA reads as TGTGCCAGCAGTCTTAACAGCCAGAACACTGAAGCTTTCTTT. This translates into CASSLNSQNTEAFF.

The chain couples TRBV5-6 to TRBJ2-3; no clear D. This CDR3 is built from 15 residues. The V end was cut by 1 base, the J end by 0 bases, with 9 bases between. Per germline, CDR1 SGHDT and CDR2 YYEEEE. CDR3 sequence: CASSLFSRSTDTQYF. The CDR3 region has the DNA TGTGCCAGCAGCTTGTTTTCCCGGAGCACAGATACGCAGTATTTT.

The chain carries TRBV6-1 and TRBJ1-5, with D perhaps matching TRBD1 (6 bases). CDR1 MNHNS and CDR2 SASEGT come from the germline V gene. Trimming left V 1 base short and J 7 bases short, with 14 bases between. The CDR3 has 15 amino acids. CDR3 DNA: TGTGCCAGCAGTGAAGAGGGGCAGGGGCGACAGCCCCAGCATTTT. Its protein is CASSEEGQGRQPQHF.

As DNA, the CDR3 is TGTGCCAGCAGCTCCAGCGGGAGTACCCACGAGCAGTACTTC. It yields the protein CASSSSGSTHEQYF. V usage is TRBV5-4 and J usage is TRBJ2-7; TRBD2 matches at 8 bases. From germline, CDR1 is SGHNT and CDR2 YYREEE (reference sequence). The J segment lost 5 bases and the V segment lost 3 bases, leaving 7 bases of the junction unmatched. This CDR3 contains 14 residues.

This chain uses TRBV6-5 with TRBJ2-7; the match to TRBD1 covers 9 bases. Germline V gene data show CDR1 as MNHEY and CDR2 as SVGAGI. The V segment lost 0 bases and the J segment 4 bases; nucleotides outside the gene matches: 4. This CDR3 spans 15 amino acids. The CDR3 loop reads CASSYSRTGAYEQYV. The CDR3 region has the DNA TGTGCCAGCAGTTACTCGAGGACAGGGGCTTACGAGCAGTACGTC.

The CDR3: CASKVAGMNGETQYF. Written as DNA, the CDR3 is TGTGCCAGTAAGGTGGCAGGGATGAATGGAGAGACCCAGTACTTC. V usage is TRBV19 and J usage is TRBJ2-5; tentatively, D is TRBD1 (5 bases). The CDR3 consists of 15 residues. V was pared by 7 bases and J by 4 bases, with 19 bases between. From germline, CDR1 is LNHDA and CDR2 SQIVND (reference sequence).

The chain links TRBV19 to TRBJ2-1, with 7 bases fitting TRBD2. The CDR3 has 15 amino acids. Germline V lookup: CDR1 LNHDA, CDR2 SQIVND (reference sequence). Trimming at V came to 2 bases and at J to 7 bases, leaving 8 bases not matched to a gene. CDR3: CASSILADLGNEQFF. The CDR3, as DNA: TGTGCCAGTAGTATACTAGCGGACCTTGGGAATGAGCAGTTCTTC.

The J gene is TRBJ2-3, the V gene TRBV13; D call uncertain. The CDR3 has 13 residues. CDR1 is PRHDT and CDR2 is FYEKMQ in the germline V gene (reference sequence). The V gene lost 0 bases and the J gene lost 4 bases, with 5 bases spanning the gap. The CDR3 bases are TGTGCCAGCAGCTTAGGCGGAGCAGATACGCAGTATTTT. Its translation is CASSLGGADTQYF.

This chain joins TRBV6-5 and TRBJ1-1; no reliable D call. This CDR3 contains 13 residues. With 3 bases removed from V and 7 bases from J, the gap between germline ends came to 12 bases. The V gene's germline CDR1 is MNHEY and CDR2 SVGAGI. As DNA, the CDR3 is TGTGCCAGCAGTTATGGGGAGGGTAGTGAAGCTTTCTTT. It encodes CASSYGEGSEAFF.

This clone was seen once. The V call is TRBV18, the J call TRBJ2-3; 8 bases match TRBD2. Germline lookup yields CDR1 KGHSH and CDR2 LQKENI. The junction had 11 bases not matched to a gene; V was cut back by 6 bases and J by 6 bases. The CDR3 sequence is 15 residues long. The CDR3 DNA sequence: TGTGCCAGCTCTCGGACTAGCTGGGCGTCCGATACGCAGTATTTT. It codes for CASSRTSWASDTQYF.

The chain carries TRBV5-1 and TRBJ1-1; D uncertain. The CDR3 sequence is 13 residues long. V dropped 4 bases and J dropped 5 bases, with 12 bases sitting between them. CDR1 SGHRS and CDR2 YFSETQ come from the germline V gene. CDR3 loop: CASSETPGTEAFF. In nucleotides, the CDR3 is TGCGCCAGCAGCGAGACCCCGGGAACTGAAGCTTTCTTT.

The chain recombines TRBV30 with TRBJ2-3, with D perhaps TRBD2 (5 bases). Looked up from germline, CDR1 is GTSNPN and CDR2 is SVGIG (reference sequence). Between the trimmed V and J ends, which lost 0 bases and 12 bases, there was a span of 16 bases. The CDR3 consists of 13 residues. DNA of the CDR3: TGTGCCTGGAGTGTGGAAGAGGGTGGGTTCCAGTATTTT. Its translation is CAWSVEEGGFQYF.

The chain carries TRBV4-1 and TRBJ2-7; D is possibly TRBD1 (5 bases). V lost 0 bases, J lost 3 bases, and 12 bases lay in between. The CDR3 spans 15 residues. The germline CDR1 and CDR2 sequences are MGHRA and YSYEKL. DNA for the CDR3: TGCGCCAGCAGCCAAGAATGGGCTGACAGCTACGAGCAGTACGTC. This gives the protein CASSQEWADSYEQYV.

The chain links TRBV7-9 to TRBJ1-1, with unresolved D. This CDR3 spans 14 amino acids. CDR1 SEHNR and CDR2 FQNEAQ come from the germline V gene (reference sequence). V lost 5 bases, J lost 6 bases, and 16 bases lay in between. This CDR3 reads CASSTPTKGPEAFF. DNA of the CDR3: TGTGCCAGCAGCACCCCGACTAAGGGCCCTGAAGCTTTCTTT.

The chain couples TRBV9 to TRBJ1-4; 9 positions agree with TRBD1. Per the germline V gene, CDR1 is SGDLS and CDR2 is YYNGEE. The CDR3 length is 15 residues. V shed 0 bases and J 6 bases; nucleotides not matched to a gene: 3. This chain's CDR3 is CASSVEGQGYEKLFF. CDR3 in DNA: TGTGCCAGCAGCGTAGAGGGACAGGGATATGAAAAACTGTTTTTT.

The chain recombines TRBV4-1 with TRBJ2-1, with 9 bases matching TRBD2. Germline CDR1 is MGHRA and CDR2 is YSYEKL. This CDR3 is 17 amino acids long. The ends lost 0 bases at V and 6 bases at J; junction bases unmatched: 9. The DNA of the CDR3 is TGCGCCAGCAGCCAAGATCAGATTGGGACTAGCATCAATGAGCAGTTCTTC. This encodes CASSQDQIGTSINEQFF.

The genes are TRBV27 and TRBJ2-1; TRBD1 agrees at 7 bases. CDR1 is MNHEY and CDR2 is SMNVEV in the germline V gene (reference sequence). The CDR3 runs to 15 residues. Losses at the gene ends were 5 bases for V and 0 bases for J; bases not matched to a gene: 4. Here the CDR3 reads CASSLQGISYNEQFF. The CDR3 DNA reads as TGTGCCAGCAGTCTACAGGGGATCTCCTACAATGAGCAGTTCTTC.

The chain combines TRBV19 with TRBJ2-1, with TRBD1 as a possible D gene (7 bases). V was trimmed by 7 bases and J by 8 bases, leaving 12 bases between them. Germline CDR1 and CDR2: LNHDA and SQIVND (reference sequence). The CDR3 extends over 12 amino acids. In DNA, the CDR3 is TGTGCCAGTATAGACAGGGAGGATGAGCAGTTCTTC. Its protein product is CASIDREDEQFF.

The chain uses TRBV19 and TRBJ1-1; D might be TRBD1 (6 bases). Per germline, CDR1 LNHDA and CDR2 SQIVND (reference sequence). CDR3 size: 14 residues. Trimming left V 7 bases short and J 5 bases short, with 17 bases between. As DNA, the CDR3 is TGTGCCAGTAACCGTTCCGGGAGGGGGACTGAAGCTTTCTTT. Protein product: CASNRSGRGTEAFF. The complete variable domain, with remaining parts taken from reference TRBV19 and TRBJ1-1, reads DGGITQSPKYLFRKEGQNVTLSCEQNLNHDAMYWYRQDPGQGLRLIYYSQIVNDFQKGDIAEGYSVSREKKESFPLTVTSAQKNPTAFYLCASNRSGRGTEAFFGQGTRLTVV.

This clone appeared a single time. The J gene is TRBJ2-3, the V gene TRBV27; D ambiguous. This CDR3 contains 13 residues. CDR1 is MNHEY, CDR2 SMNVEV, per germline (reference sequence). V was clipped by 3 bases and J by 4 bases, with 8 bases between them. CDR3 region: CASSFQAPDTQYF. CDR3 DNA sequence: TGTGCCAGCAGTTTCCAGGCGCCAGATACGCAGTATTTT.

The V and J genes are TRBV4-2 and TRBJ2-5; TRBD2 matches at 10 bases. Germline-derived CDR1 and CDR2 are LGHNA and YNFKEQ. The CDR3 runs 16 residues. The J segment lost 2 bases and the V segment lost 5 bases, leaving 8 bases of the junction unmatched. The CDR3, as DNA: TGTGCCAGCAGCGTTGAAGCGGGGGGGATACAAGAGACCCAGTACTTC. This translates into CASSVEAGGIQETQYF.

This chain joins TRBV5-1 and TRBJ2-1; 8 bases fit TRBD2. Trimming at V came to 0 bases and at J to 7 bases, leaving 15 bases not matched to a gene. The CDR3 extends over 18 amino acids. Germline V gives CDR1 SGHRS, CDR2 YFSETQ. In DNA, the CDR3 is TGCGCCAGCAGCTTGGACACCCGGGGGGGAAATTTTTTAAATGAGCAGTTCTTC. Protein sequence: CASSLDTRGGNFLNEQFF.

The chain combines TRBV7-2 with TRBJ2-1, with D perhaps TRBD2 (5 bases). V lost 6 bases, J lost 7 bases, and 13 bases lay in between. The CDR3 consists of 13 residues. Germline V gene sequence: CDR1 SGHTA, CDR2 FQGNSA. The DNA of the CDR3 is TGTGCCAGCAGGGATGCGGGCCTAAATGAGCAGTTCTTC. This translates into CASRDAGLNEQFF.

The V gene is TRBV5-6, the J gene TRBJ2-7, with D possibly being TRBD1 (5 bases). This CDR3 is 13 amino acids long. The germline CDR1 and CDR2 sequences are SGHDT and YYEEEE. Trimming took off 0 bases at V and 3 bases at J, with 7 bases between the two ends. This chain's CDR3 is CASSLGQIYEQYV. The DNA of the CDR3 is TGTGCCAGCAGCTTGGGACAGATCTACGAGCAGTACGTC.